These T cell receptor beta chains were read from a single sample in a study of cytomegalovirus exposure and HLA in healthy donors. Data came from immunoSEQ multiplex PCR; TCRdb stores just in-frame clones and leaves some out. This sample has roughly 150,000 clones, with about 90% found just once. The sample was PBMCs. The receptors come from a young man in good health and CMV-seropositive. Both conserved end residues are part of each CDR3. Fields, in order: D gene, J gene, V gene, clone size, CDR3 protein, CDR3 DNA. A D gene is named only where the DNA matches it firmly. For some rows the clone size is stated as once, few or many, or as a class when expanded; others skip it.

>NA|TRBJ2-3|TRBV4-2|NA
CASSQSRYADTQYF
TGTGCCAGCAGCCAATCACGGTACGCAGATACGCAGTATTTT
>NA|TRBJ1-4|TRBV2|NA
CASRQLNEKLFF
TGTGCCAGCAGACAGCTTAATGAAAAACTGTTTTTT
>NA|TRBJ2-2|TRBV18|medium-sized
CASSPIHPPNTGELFF
TGTGCCAGCTCACCAATACACCCCCCGAACACCGGGGAGCTGTTTTTT
>NA|TRBJ1-1|TRBV5-1|NA
CASSPLAGEVLDTEAFF
TGCGCCAGCAGCCCACTGGCAGGTGAAGTATTAGACACTGAAGCTTTCTTT
>TRBD2|TRBJ2-7|TRBV19|NA
CASSMERWASGSVEQYF
TGTGCCAGTAGTATGGAGCGTTGGGCTAGCGGGAGTGTGGAGCAGTACTTC
>TRBD1|TRBJ2-7|TRBV25-1|NA
CASSEAGTAHYEQYF
TGTGCCAGCAGTGAAGCCGGGACAGCGCACTACGAGCAGTACTTC
>NA|TRBJ2-7|TRBV4-1|few
CASSQDGSTYEQYF
TGCGCCAGCAGCCAAGATGGCAGTACCTACGAGCAGTACTTC
>NA|TRBJ2-3|TRBV19|NA
CASSIVASYTDTQYF
TGTGCCAGTAGTATAGTGGCTAGCTATACAGATACGCAGTATTTT
>NA|TRBJ1-5|TRBV19|NA
CASSIAPRGSNQPQHF
TGTGCCAGTAGTATAGCTCCCCGGGGAAGCAATCAGCCCCAGCATTTT
>NA|TRBJ2-1|TRBV7-2|NA
CASSLAGRRGQFF
TGTGCCAGCAGCTTAGCGGGAAGGCGGGGACAGTTCTTC
>NA|TRBJ1-2|TRBV28|NA
CASTFRGGHGYTF
TGTGCCAGTACCTTCCGAGGAGGGCATGGCTACACCTTC
>NA|TRBJ1-2|TRBV30|NA
CAWSNMDYGYTF
TGTGCCTGGAGTAACATGGACTATGGCTACACCTTC
>NA|TRBJ2-1|TRBV9|few
CASSVAGESYNEQFF
TGTGCCAGCAGCGTAGCGGGAGAGTCCTACAATGAGCAGTTCTTC
>NA|TRBJ1-5|TRBV6-1|NA
CASSEVRTAYGNQPQHF
TGTGCCAGCAGTGAAGTTAGGACAGCCTACGGGAATCAGCCCCAGCATTTT
>TRBD1|TRBJ1-2|TRBV11-3|NA
CASSLAGTGFFLGYTF
TGTGCCAGCAGCTTAGCCGGGACAGGGTTCTTTCTTGGCTACACCTTC
>NA|TRBJ2-7|TRBV6-5|NA
CASSQGKSYEQYF
TGTGCCAGCAGTCAGGGGAAATCCTACGAGCAGTACTTC
>NA|TRBJ2-5|TRBV5-4|NA
CASSLGQGGSETQYF
TGTGCCAGCAGCTTGGGGCAGGGGGGTTCAGAGACCCAGTACTTC
>NA|TRBJ1-2|TRBV4-1|many
CASSQVGSGYTF
TGCGCCAGCAGCCAAGTGGGGAGTGGCTACACCTTC
>NA|TRBJ1-4|TRBV18|NA
CASSPRSGSDEKLFF
TGTGCCAGCTCACCAAGGTCAGGGTCTGATGAAAAACTGTTTTTT
>TRBD1|TRBJ1-2|TRBV29-1|NA
CSVEIGTGPTF
TGCAGCGTTGAAATAGGGACAGGGCCGACCTTC
>TRBD2|TRBJ2-3|TRBV27|NA
CASSFVLAGTDTQYF
TGTGCCAGCAGTTTTGTTCTAGCGGGGACAGATACGCAGTATTTT
>NA|TRBJ2-5|TRBV5-1|NA
CASSLYLRREETQYF
TGCGCCAGCAGCTTGTATCTCAGGCGGGAAGAGACCCAGTACTTC
>TRBD1|TRBJ1-2|TRBV27|NA
CASSLRDRGHNYGYTF
TGTGCCAGCAGTCTCCGGGACAGGGGGCACAACTATGGCTACACCTTC
>NA|TRBJ2-7|TRBV5-1|NA
CASSLRGTKGYEQYF
TGCGCCAGCAGCTTGAGGGGGACCAAGGGCTACGAGCAGTACTTC
>TRBD1|TRBJ2-7|TRBV6-5|NA
CASSSLTGIYEQYF
TGTGCCAGCAGTTCGCTGACAGGGATCTACGAGCAGTACTTC
>NA|TRBJ1-2|TRBV6-6|few
CASARNGRNYGYTF
TGTGCATCAGCACGGAATGGGCGAAACTATGGCTACACCTTC
>TRBD1|TRBJ2-3|TRBV27|NA
CASSFRTGDSDTQYF
TGTGCCAGCAGTTTTCGGACAGGGGATTCAGATACGCAGTATTTT
>NA|TRBJ2-1|TRBV7-2|NA
CASSLTSSSYNEQFF
TGTGCCAGCAGCTTAACATCTAGCAGCTACAATGAGCAGTTCTTC
>TRBD2|TRBJ2-1|TRBV4-1|once
CASSSLSSGRNHEQFF
TGCGCCAGCAGTTCCCTCTCTAGCGGGAGAAACCATGAGCAGTTCTTC
>TRBD2|TRBJ2-3|TRBV5-1|NA
CASSRREAGGGDTQYF
TGCGCCAGCAGCAGAAGGGAAGCGGGGGGCGGAGATACGCAGTATTTT
>TRBD1|TRBJ2-7|TRBV6-6|NA
CASSYAADRGDEQYF
TGTGCCAGCAGTTACGCCGCGGACAGGGGCGACGAGCAGTACTTC
>NA|TRBJ1-4|TRBV28|NA
CASSRRHREKLFF
TGTGCCAGCAGCCGCCGCCACAGGGAGAAACTGTTTTTT
>NA|TRBJ2-3|TRBV29-1|NA
CSVGGESSTDTQYF
TGCAGCGTTGGTGGGGAGTCTAGCACAGATACGCAGTATTTT
>TRBD2|TRBJ2-1|TRBV29-1|NA
CSLGLAGINEQFF
TGCAGCCTGGGACTAGCGGGAATTAATGAGCAGTTCTTC
>NA|TRBJ2-7|TRBV13|NA
CASSNRGGRGNEQYF
TGTGCCAGCAGCAACCGTGGAGGTCGGGGGAACGAGCAGTACTTC
>TRBD2|TRBJ2-1|TRBV5-1|NA
CASSPLAGVLSNEQFF
TGCGCCAGCAGCCCCCTAGCGGGAGTTCTCAGCAATGAGCAGTTCTTC
>TRBD1|TRBJ1-1|TRBV6-4|NA
CASSEEGGNTEAFF
TGTGCCAGCAGTGAAGAAGGGGGCAACACTGAAGCTTTCTTT
>NA|TRBJ1-1|TRBV14|NA
CASSSGGGMVNTEAFF
TGTGCCAGCAGCAGCGGGGGCGGAATGGTGAACACTGAAGCTTTCTTT
>TRBD1|TRBJ2-7|TRBV19|NA
CASSNRRGQSYEQYF
TGTGCCAGTAGTAATCGCAGGGGACAGAGCTACGAGCAGTACTTC
>NA|TRBJ2-1|TRBV7-9|NA
CASSLTSNEQFF
TGTGCCAGCAGCTTAACTAGCAATGAGCAGTTCTTC
>NA|TRBJ1-1|TRBV10-3|NA
CAIGRGETEAFF
TGTGCCATCGGCAGGGGAGAAACTGAAGCTTTCTTT
>NA|TRBJ1-2|TRBV7-9|NA
CASSLAGTGRGYGYTF
TGTGCCAGCAGCTTAGCCGGAACAGGCCGGGGGTATGGCTACACCTTC
>TRBD2|TRBJ2-1|TRBV9|NA
CASSVLLGTSGANNEQFF
TGTGCCAGCAGCGTACTGCTAGGGACTAGCGGGGCAAACAATGAGCAGTTCTTC
>TRBD2|TRBJ2-7|TRBV5-4|NA
CASTPSGSRYEQYF
TGTGCCAGCACTCCTAGCGGGAGTAGGTACGAGCAGTACTTC
>TRBD2|TRBJ2-1|TRBV4-2|NA
CASSQSRPSGRNEQFF
TGTGCCAGCAGCCAATCTAGGCCTAGCGGGAGGAATGAGCAGTTCTTC
>NA|TRBJ2-7|TRBV7-8|once
CASSKRTDTNLYEQYF
TGTGCCAGCAGCAAAAGGACAGACACCAATTTATACGAGCAGTACTTC
>NA|TRBJ1-5|TRBV6-6|once
CASSPPRPDWPQHF
TGTGCCAGCAGTCCCCCGCGTCCGGACTGGCCCCAGCATTTT
>NA|TRBJ1-5|TRBV30|NA
CAWSRTENQPQHF
TGTGCCTGGAGTAGGACAGAAAATCAGCCCCAGCATTTT
>TRBD1|TRBJ2-7|TRBV11-2|NA
CASSGDPDRGAEQYF
TGTGCCAGCAGTGGAGACCCGGACAGGGGGGCCGAGCAGTACTTC
>TRBD2|TRBJ2-3|TRBV19|NA
CASSLRAGSLTDTQYF
TGTGCCAGTAGTCTTAGAGCGGGAAGCCTCACAGATACGCAGTATTTT
>TRBD2|TRBJ2-2|TRBV2|once
CASRTNAGTRNTGELFF
TGTGCCAGCAGGACAAACGCCGGGACTAGAAACACCGGGGAGCTGTTTTTT
>NA|TRBJ1-2|TRBV4-2|NA
CASSQDGVRVYGYTF
TGTGCCAGCAGCCAAGATGGGGTCAGGGTCTATGGCTACACCTTC
>TRBD1|TRBJ1-1|TRBV5-6|NA
CASSKRMDRSLNTEAFF
TGTGCCAGCAGCAAAAGAATGGACAGGTCCTTGAACACTGAAGCTTTCTTT
>TRBD1|TRBJ1-4|TRBV5-1|NA
CASRRGDRGPSNEKLFF
TGCGCCAGCAGGAGAGGGGACAGGGGGCCTAGTAATGAAAAACTGTTTTTT
>TRBD1|TRBJ2-7|TRBV9|once
CASSVGQGGPYEQYF
TGTGCCAGCAGCGTAGGACAGGGGGGACCCTACGAGCAGTACTTC
>NA|TRBJ1-1|TRBV11-2|NA
CASSLGGGRNTEAFF
TGTGCCAGCAGCTTAGGCGGGGGCCGGAACACTGAAGCTTTCTTT
>TRBD1|TRBJ1-2|TRBV6-1|NA
CASSEGQGPVYGYTF
TGTGCCAGCAGTGAAGGACAGGGGCCTGTCTATGGCTACACCTTC
>NA|TRBJ2-5|TRBV14|NA
CASSPTRETQYF
TGTGCCAGCAGCCCAACCAGGGAGACCCAGTACTTC
>TRBD1|TRBJ1-4|TRBV25-1|NA
CASSQSYRGIREKLFF
TGTGCCAGCAGTCAATCTTACAGGGGAATTCGGGAAAAACTGTTTTTT